This T cell receptor beta chain was observed in a study of T cell changes during pregnancy in multiple sclerosis. Using immunoSEQ multiplex PCR, the repertoire was profiled, and TCRdb retains in-frame clones only, with some absent. Seen here are fewer than 40,000 clones, around 91% observed once, and the top ten hold 0.47%. This CDR3 has 11 amino acids. The germline CDR1 and CDR2 sequences are SGHAT and FQDESV (reference sequence). After removal of 5 bases from V and 7 bases from J, the junction contained 2 bases not matched to a gene. This clonotype was obtained from a female donor in good health, enrolled as a control in a pregnancy study. The sequencing used CD4+ T cells from peripheral blood mononuclear cells, collected in the second trimester of pregnancy. The chain links TRBV11-1 to TRBJ2-7; TRBD2 aligns across 7 bases. The CDR3 sequence: CASSPGGEQYF. CDR3 in DNA: TGTGCCAGCAGCCCGGGGGGTGAGCAGTACTTC.